These T cell receptor beta chains were read from a single sample in a study of OX40 agonist ivuxolimab in advanced cancers. Assay used: immunoSEQ multiplex PCR; TCRdb lists only in-frame clones, some missing. The sample has some 25,000 clones; roughly 78% are singletons. The source was CD4+ or CD8+ T cells sorted from blood, collected in a trial of the OX40 agonist ivuxolimab. Receptor source: an adult with an advanced solid tumor such as melanoma, head and neck, liver or kidney cancer. The CDR3 runs from the conserved cysteine through the conserved F or W. Fields, in order: J gene, D gene, V gene, CDR3 protein. A D gene is named only where the DNA matches it firmly.

>TRBJ1-1|NA|TRBV11-2
CASSPTESTEAFF
>TRBJ2-1|NA|TRBV18
CASSPRYNEQFF
>TRBJ1-1|TRBD1|TRBV2
CASRGQGRGTEAFF
>TRBJ1-5|NA|TRBV9
CASSVDGNQPQHF
>TRBJ1-2|TRBD1|TRBV5-6
CASSLARGTYYGYTF
>TRBJ2-3|TRBD2|TRBV27
CASSLGASGSSDTQYF
>TRBJ2-1|NA|TRBV7-3
CASSFNQYNEQFF
>TRBJ2-2|NA|TRBV18
CASSPGPGGELFF
>TRBJ2-1|TRBD2|TRBV5-1
CASSQGLAGGRSYNEQFF
>TRBJ2-5|TRBD2|TRBV7-3
CASSFGTSGEETQYF
>TRBJ1-2|NA|TRBV6-6
CASNRGSLGYTF
>TRBJ1-2|NA|TRBV7-2
CASSLSAPTGDGYTF
>TRBJ1-1|NA|TRBV19
CASIPGQNTEAFF
>TRBJ2-2|TRBD2|TRBV27
CASSLSGLAGSTGELFF
>TRBJ2-3|TRBD1|TRBV9
CASSVGTGRTDTQYF
>TRBJ2-3|NA|TRBV29-1
CSVQGWGTDTQYF
>TRBJ2-3|NA|TRBV7-3
CASSPPGGGGDTQYF
>TRBJ2-5|TRBD1|TRBV7-9
CASSPGDRGRVETQYF
>TRBJ2-1|NA|TRBV11-2
CASSLARTANNEQFF
>TRBJ2-2|TRBD2|TRBV2
CASSARLALGIAGELFF
>TRBJ2-5|TRBD2|TRBV19
CASRPTSGRGETQYF
>TRBJ1-1|NA|TRBV7-2
CASSLEVGRGAFF
>TRBJ1-5|NA|TRBV14
CASSQGLHGSNQPQHF
>TRBJ2-3|TRBD1|TRBV19
CATRGQLGTDTQYF
>TRBJ2-7|NA|TRBV21-1
CASSPLAGGWYEQYF
>TRBJ1-4|NA|TRBV15
CATSRLRGAPATNEKLFF
>TRBJ2-7|NA|TRBV27
CASSSGTDGFREQYF
>TRBJ1-2|NA|TRBV11-3
CASSPGPGHGYTF
>TRBJ2-2|NA|TRBV7-2
CASRFHSLGTGELFF
>TRBJ2-7|NA|TRBV19
CASSPRDIPYEQYF
>TRBJ1-2|TRBD1|TRBV28
CASSFPLGTGANYGYTF
>TRBJ1-2|NA|TRBV11-2
CASSLGMGRASNYGYTF
>TRBJ1-5|TRBD1|TRBV2
CASKGQGNQPQHF
>TRBJ2-2|NA|TRBV12-5
CASASSGRGATGELFF
>TRBJ1-2|NA|TRBV7-2
CASSSGHSLYGYTF
>TRBJ1-4|NA|TRBV11-2
CASSLSYSKNEKLFF
>TRBJ2-2|NA|TRBV7-9
CASSSGQANTGELFF
>TRBJ1-5|NA|TRBV6-5
CASRGGGGNQPQHF
>TRBJ2-3|NA|TRBV6-4
CASSDVPLATQYF
>TRBJ1-3|NA|TRBV6-1
CASRQQGTGNTIYF
>TRBJ1-1|NA|TRBV2
CASSLLSDTEAFF
>TRBJ1-5|NA|TRBV5-6
CASSLGWGGDQPQHF
>TRBJ2-7|TRBD1|TRBV5-4
CAGPGQAAYEQYF
>TRBJ2-7|TRBD1|TRBV6-1
CASSEGTGNFYEQYF
>TRBJ2-1|TRBD2|TRBV5-4
CASSQTGTSADNEQFF
>TRBJ1-5|NA|TRBV25-1
CASSSGADKPQHF